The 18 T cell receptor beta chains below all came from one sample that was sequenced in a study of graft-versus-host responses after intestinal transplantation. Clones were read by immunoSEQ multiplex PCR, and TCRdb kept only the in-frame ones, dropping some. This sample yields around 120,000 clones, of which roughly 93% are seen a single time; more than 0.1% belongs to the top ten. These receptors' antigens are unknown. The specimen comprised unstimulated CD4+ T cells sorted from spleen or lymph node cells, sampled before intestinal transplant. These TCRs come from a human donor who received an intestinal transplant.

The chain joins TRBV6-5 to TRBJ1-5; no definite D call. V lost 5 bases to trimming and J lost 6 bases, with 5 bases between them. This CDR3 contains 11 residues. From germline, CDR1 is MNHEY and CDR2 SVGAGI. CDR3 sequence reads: CASSEGQPQHF. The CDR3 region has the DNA TGTGCCAGCAGTGAGGGTCAGCCCCAGCATTTT.

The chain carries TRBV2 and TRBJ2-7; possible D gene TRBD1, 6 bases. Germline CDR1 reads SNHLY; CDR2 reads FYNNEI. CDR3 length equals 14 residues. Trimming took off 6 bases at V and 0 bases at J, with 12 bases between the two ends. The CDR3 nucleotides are TGTGCCAGCAGCCCGGACAGTTACTCCTACGAGCAGTACTTC. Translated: CASSPDSYSYEQYF.

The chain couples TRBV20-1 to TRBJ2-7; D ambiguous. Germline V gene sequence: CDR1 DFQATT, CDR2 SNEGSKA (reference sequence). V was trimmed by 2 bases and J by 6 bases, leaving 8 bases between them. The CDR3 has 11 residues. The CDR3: CSARPVSEQYF. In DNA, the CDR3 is TGCAGTGCTAGACCGGTCAGCGAGCAGTACTTC.

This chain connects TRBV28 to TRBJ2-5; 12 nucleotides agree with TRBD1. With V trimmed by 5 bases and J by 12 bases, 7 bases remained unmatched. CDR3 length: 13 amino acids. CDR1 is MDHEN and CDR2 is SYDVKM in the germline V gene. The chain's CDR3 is CASSPGQGATEYF. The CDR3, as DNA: TGTGCCAGCAGTCCGGGACAGGGGGCAACTGAGTACTTC.

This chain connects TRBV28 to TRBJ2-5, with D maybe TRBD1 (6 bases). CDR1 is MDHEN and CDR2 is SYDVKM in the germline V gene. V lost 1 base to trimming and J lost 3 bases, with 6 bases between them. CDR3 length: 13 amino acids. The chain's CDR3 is CASSLYREETQYF. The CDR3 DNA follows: TGTGCCAGCAGTTTATACAGGGAAGAGACCCAGTACTTC.

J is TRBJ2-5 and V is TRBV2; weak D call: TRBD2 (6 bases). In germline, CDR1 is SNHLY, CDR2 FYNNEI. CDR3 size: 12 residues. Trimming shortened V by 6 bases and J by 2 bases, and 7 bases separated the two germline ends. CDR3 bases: TGTGCCAGCAGACGGGAGCAAGAGACCCAGTACTTC. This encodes CASRREQETQYF.

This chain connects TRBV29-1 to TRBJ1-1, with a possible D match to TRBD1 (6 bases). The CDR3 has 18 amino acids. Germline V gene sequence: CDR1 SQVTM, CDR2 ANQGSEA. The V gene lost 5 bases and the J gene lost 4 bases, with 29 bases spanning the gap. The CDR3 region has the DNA TGCAGCGTTCCAGGAAGGGGTCGGCCGGGACACCCGGGCACTGAAGCTTTCTTT. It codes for CSVPGRGRPGHPGTEAFF.

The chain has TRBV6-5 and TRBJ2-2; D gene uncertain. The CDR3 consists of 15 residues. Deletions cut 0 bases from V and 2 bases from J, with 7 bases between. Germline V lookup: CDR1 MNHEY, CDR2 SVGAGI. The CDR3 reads CASSYSNRNTGELFF. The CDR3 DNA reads TGTGCCAGCAGTTACTCGAACAGAAACACCGGGGAGCTGTTTTTT.

The CDR3 loop is CASRPGDNYGYTF. As DNA, the CDR3 is TGCGCCAGCAGGCCCGGGGACAACTATGGCTACACCTTC. The genes are TRBV5-1 and TRBJ1-2; D is possibly TRBD1 (5 bases). V dropped 5 bases and J dropped 2 bases, with 10 bases sitting between them. The CDR3 extends over 13 amino acids. CDR1 is SGHRS and CDR2 is YFSETQ in the germline V gene.

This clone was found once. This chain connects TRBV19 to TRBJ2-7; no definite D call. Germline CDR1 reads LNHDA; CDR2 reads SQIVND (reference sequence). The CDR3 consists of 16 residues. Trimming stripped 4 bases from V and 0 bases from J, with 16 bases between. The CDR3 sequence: CASSRELYGLSYEQYF. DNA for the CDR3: TGTGCCAGTAGTAGAGAGCTGTACGGTCTCTCCTACGAGCAGTACTTC.

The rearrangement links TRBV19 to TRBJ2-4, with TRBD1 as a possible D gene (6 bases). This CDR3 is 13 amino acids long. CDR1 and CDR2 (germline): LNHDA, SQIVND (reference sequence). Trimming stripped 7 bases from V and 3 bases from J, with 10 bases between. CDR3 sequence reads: CASTNRVKNIQYF. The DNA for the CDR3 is TGTGCCAGTACAAACAGGGTCAAAAACATTCAGTACTTC. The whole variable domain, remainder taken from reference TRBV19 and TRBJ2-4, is DGGITQSPKYLFRKEGQNVTLSCEQNLNHDAMYWYRQDPGQGLRLIYYSQIVNDFQKGDIAEGYSVSREKKESFPLTVTSAQKNPTAFYLCASTNRVKNIQYFGAGTRLSVL.

The CDR3 DNA sequence: TGTGCCAGCAGCTTATCGGGGAAGCCCCAGCATTTT. This encodes CASSLSGKPQHF. The V gene is TRBV7-9, the J gene TRBJ1-5; D gene uncertain. The germline V gene encodes CDR1 SEHNR and CDR2 FQNEAQ (reference sequence). CDR3 length: 12 amino acids. Between the trimmed V and J ends, which lost 2 bases and 8 bases, there was a span of 7 bases.

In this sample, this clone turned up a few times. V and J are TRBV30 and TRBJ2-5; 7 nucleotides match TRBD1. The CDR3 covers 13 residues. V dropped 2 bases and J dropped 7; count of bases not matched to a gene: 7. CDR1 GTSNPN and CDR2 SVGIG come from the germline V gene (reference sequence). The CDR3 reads CAWSITGVGTQYF. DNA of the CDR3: TGTGCCTGGAGTATTACAGGGGTTGGGACCCAGTACTTC. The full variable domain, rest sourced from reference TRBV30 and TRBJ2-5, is SQTIHQWPATLVQPVGSPLSLECTVEGTSNPNLYWYRQAAGRGLQLLFYSVGIGQISSEVPQNLSASRPQDRQFILSSKKLLLSDSGFYLCAWSITGVGTQYFGPGTRLLVL.

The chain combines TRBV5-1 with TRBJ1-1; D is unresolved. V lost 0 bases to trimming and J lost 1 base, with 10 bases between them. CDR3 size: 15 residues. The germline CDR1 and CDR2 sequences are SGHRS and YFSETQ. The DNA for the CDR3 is TGCGCCAGCAGCTTGGATGGAGGGCGGAACACTGAAGCTTTCTTT. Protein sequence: CASSLDGGRNTEAFF. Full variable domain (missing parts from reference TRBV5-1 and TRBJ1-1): KAGVTQTPRYLIKTRGQQVTLSCSPISGHRSVSWYQQTPGQGLQFLFEYFSETQRNKGNFPGRFSGRQFSNSRSEMNVSTLELGDSALYLCASSLDGGRNTEAFFGQGTRLTVV.

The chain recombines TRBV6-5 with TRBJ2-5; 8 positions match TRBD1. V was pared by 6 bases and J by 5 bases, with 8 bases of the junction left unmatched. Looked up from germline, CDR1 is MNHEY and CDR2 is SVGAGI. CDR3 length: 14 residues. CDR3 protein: CASSHDRGQETQYF. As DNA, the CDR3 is TGTGCCAGCAGCCACGACAGGGGCCAGGAGACCCAGTACTTC.

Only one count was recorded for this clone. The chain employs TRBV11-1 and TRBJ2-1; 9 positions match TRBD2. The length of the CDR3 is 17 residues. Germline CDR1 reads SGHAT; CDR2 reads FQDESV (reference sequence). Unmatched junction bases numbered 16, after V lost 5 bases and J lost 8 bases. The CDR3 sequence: CASSPSSSGRFFHEQFF. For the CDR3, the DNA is TGTGCCAGCAGCCCTTCGAGCAGCGGGAGGTTTTTCCATGAGCAGTTCTTC.

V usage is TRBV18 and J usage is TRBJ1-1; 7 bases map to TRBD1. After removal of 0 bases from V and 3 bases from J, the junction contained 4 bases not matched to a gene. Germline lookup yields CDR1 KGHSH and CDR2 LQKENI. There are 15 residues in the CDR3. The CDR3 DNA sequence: TGTGCCAGCTCACCACCTTGGCAGGGGGACACTGAAGCTTTCTTT. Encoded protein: CASSPPWQGDTEAFF.

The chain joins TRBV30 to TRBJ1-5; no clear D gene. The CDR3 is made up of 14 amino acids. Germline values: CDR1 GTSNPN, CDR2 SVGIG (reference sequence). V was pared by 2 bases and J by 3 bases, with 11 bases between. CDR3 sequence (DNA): TGTGCCTGGAGTCAACAAGGTCTCAATCAGCCCCAGCATTTT. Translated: CAWSQQGLNQPQHF.